These 11 T cell receptor beta chains were sequenced from one sample in a study of cytomegalovirus exposure and HLA in healthy donors. TCRdb's copy holds only in-frame clones and misses some; the assay was immunoSEQ multiplex PCR. The profile shows roughly 50,000 clones, under 95% of them singletons. What was sequenced was PBMCs. These receptors were obtained from a man younger than 35 in good health and CMV-seronegative.

CDR3 bases: TGTGCCAGCAGGGTGCTCTTTGAAGGGGCCTACGAGCAGTACTTC. Translation: CASRVLFEGAYEQYF. The chain recombines TRBV6-5 with TRBJ2-7; maybe TRBD1 (5 bases). This CDR3 is 15 amino acids long. Trimming cost V 6 bases and J 2 bases, with 17 bases left between them. Germline V gene sequence: CDR1 MNHEY, CDR2 SVGAGI.

The chain uses TRBV6-1 and TRBJ2-7; 7 nucleotides match TRBD2. This CDR3 region has 15 residues. Looked up from germline, CDR1 is MNHNS and CDR2 is SASEGT. V gave up 0 bases and J gave up 0 bases; unmatched junction bases: 2. The CDR3 is CASSEAAGSSYEQYF. The CDR3, as DNA: TGTGCCAGCAGTGAAGCAGCGGGATCCTCCTACGAGCAGTACTTC.

The chain recombines TRBV16 with TRBJ1-5; tentative D call: TRBD1 (5 bases). Germline lookup yields CDR1 KGHSY and CDR2 FQNENV. V was cut by 0 bases and J by 9 bases, with 15 bases left in between. The CDR3 is 15 residues long. The CDR3 DNA sequence: TGTGCCAGCAGCCAATCATTGACAGAGGTTTGGCCCCAGCATTTT. Its translation is CASSQSLTEVWPQHF.

V and J are TRBV28 and TRBJ2-7, with D possibly being TRBD2 (5 bases). The CDR3 has 15 amino acids. With 4 bases removed from V and 3 bases from J, the gap between germline ends came to 16 bases. Germline CDR1 reads MDHEN; CDR2 reads SYDVKM. The CDR3 region is CASSSAAEDYYEQYF. The CDR3 region has the DNA TGTGCCAGCAGTTCGGCAGCGGAAGATTACTACGAGCAGTACTTC.

CDR3 in DNA: TGTGCCAGCAGTCGTAGGACAGAGAACAACTACGAGCAGTACTTC. This translates into CASSRRTENNYEQYF. The chain uses TRBV2 and TRBJ2-7; possible D gene TRBD1, 6 bases. Germline-derived CDR1 and CDR2 are SNHLY and FYNNEI. Trimming left V 5 bases short and J 3 bases short, with 17 bases between. This CDR3 is built from 15 residues.

The chain combines TRBV5-1 with TRBJ1-4, with 10 bases identical to TRBD1. Germline CDR1 reads SGHRS; CDR2 reads YFSETQ. CDR3 length equals 14 residues. The ends lost 4 bases at V and 8 bases at J; junction bases unmatched: 5. CDR3 in DNA: TGCGCCAGCAGCCAGGACAGGGGGAACGAAAAACTGTTTTTT. Translated, it gives CASSQDRGNEKLFF.

The chain joins TRBV6-1 to TRBJ1-2, with D unresolved. V was trimmed by 3 bases and J by 7 bases, leaving 15 bases between them. The germline CDR1 and CDR2 sequences are MNHNS and SASEGT. The CDR3 consists of 14 residues. In nucleotides, the CDR3 is TGTGCCAGCAGTGACCAGGTTCAAATTGCTGGCTACACCTTC. It specifies CASSDQVQIAGYTF.

The V and J genes are TRBV19 and TRBJ2-7; 10 bases match TRBD1. The CDR3 loop spans 13 amino acids. Trimming at V came to 7 bases and at J to 3 bases, leaving 3 bases not matched to a gene. Germline CDR1 LNHDA, CDR2 SQIVND (reference sequence). Here the CDR3 DNA reads TGTGCCAGTATGGGACAGGGGAACTACGAGCAGTACTTC. Translating gives CASMGQGNYEQYF. Drawing the rest from reference TRBV19 and TRBJ2-7, the complete variable domain is DGGITQSPKYLFRKEGQNVTLSCEQNLNHDAMYWYRQDPGQGLRLIYYSQIVNDFQKGDIAEGYSVSREKKESFPLTVTSAQKNPTAFYLCASMGQGNYEQYFGPGTRLTVT.

The chain is built from TRBV9 and TRBJ1-2; the match to TRBD1 covers 10 bases. Germline CDR1 and CDR2: SGDLS and YYNGEE. After removal of 3 bases from V and 8 bases from J, the junction contained 10 bases not matched to a gene. The CDR3 consists of 15 residues. The CDR3 loop is CASSEGTGELRGYTF. CDR3 sequence (DNA): TGTGCCAGCAGCGAAGGGACAGGGGAACTGCGCGGCTACACCTTC.

This chain joins TRBV5-8 and TRBJ1-5, with 9 nucleotides matching TRBD1. The CDR3 consists of 14 residues. CDR1 and CDR2 from the germline V gene are SGHTS and YDEGEE. The V segment lost 3 bases and the J segment 11 bases; nucleotides outside the gene matches: 9. The CDR3 DNA reads TGTGCCAGCAGCTCGAGACAGGGGGAACCGTCCCAGCATTTT. Protein product: CASSSRQGEPSQHF.

The chain employs TRBV18 and TRBJ2-3; D not certain. Germline V CDR1 and CDR2: KGHSH, LQKENI. The V end lost 5 bases, the J end lost 3 bases, and 6 bases lay between the germline ends. The CDR3 is 12 amino acids. The DNA of the CDR3 is TGTGCCAGCTCAGCCGAGACAGATACGCAGTATTTT. Translating gives CASSAETDTQYF.